The 13 T cell receptor beta chains below were found in one sample sequenced in a study of cytomegalovirus exposure and HLA in healthy donors. The PCR contained 60 Vbeta and 13 Jbeta primers. Assay: immunoSEQ multiplex PCR; the TCRdb copy retains only in-frame clones and omits some. The sample records approximately 170,000 clones, around 72% being singletons. Sample: PBMCs. These receptors all stem from a woman aged 35 to 49 in good health and CMV-seropositive.

V usage is TRBV19 and J usage is TRBJ1-2; the match to TRBD1 covers 9 bases. Germline assignment: CDR1 LNHDA and CDR2 SQIVND (reference sequence). Trimming at V came to 3 bases and at J to 6 bases, leaving 8 bases not matched to a gene. The length of the CDR3 is 15 residues. CDR3 nucleotides: TGTGCCAGTAGTATTACTTTGGGGGACAGGGATGGCTACACCTTC. It yields the protein CASSITLGDRDGYTF.

This rearrangement joins TRBV7-8 to TRBJ1-1; TRBD1 is a possible D gene (6 bases). This CDR3 spans 14 amino acids. Trimming shortened V by 2 bases and J by 3 bases, and 10 bases separated the two germline ends. The germline gives CDR1 SGHVS, CDR2 FQNEAQ. The CDR3 DNA reads TGTGCCAGCAGCTTAAACAGGGCGGACACTGAAGCTTTCTTT. This translates into CASSLNRADTEAFF.

The V call is TRBV18, the J call TRBJ2-1; D is possibly TRBD1 (5 bases). CDR3 size: 12 residues. Germline assignment: CDR1 KGHSH and CDR2 LQKENI. V lost 9 bases to trimming and J lost 6 bases, with 12 bases between them. The CDR3 spells CASSQGVNEQFF. The CDR3 nucleotides read TGTGCCAGTTCTCAAGGGGTCAATGAGCAGTTCTTC.

The sample holds a few counts of this clone. The V and J genes are TRBV28 and TRBJ1-1; the D gene is possibly TRBD1 (5 bases). Germline loops: CDR1 MDHEN, CDR2 SYDVKM. Trimming took 2 bases from V and 1 from J, leaving 8 bases between them. This CDR3 has 14 amino acids. CDR3 bases: TGTGCCAGCAGTTTAACCGGACAGAACACTGAAGCTTTCTTT. This translates into CASSLTGQNTEAFF.

The J gene is TRBJ1-2, the V gene TRBV7-8, with 7 bases that match TRBD1. The CDR3 covers 14 residues. V gave up 3 bases and J gave up 6 bases; unmatched junction bases: 7. From germline, CDR1 is SGHVS and CDR2 FQNEAQ. CDR3 nucleotide sequence: TGTGCCAGCAGCTTGGCCGACAGGGCGAATGGCTACACCTTC. Its protein is CASSLADRANGYTF.

The J gene is TRBJ2-7, the V gene TRBV6-1, with D maybe TRBD1 (5 bases). Trimming removed 9 bases at V and 1 base at J, with 10 bases between. Germline CDR1 reads MNHNS; CDR2 reads SASEGT. The CDR3 is 12 residues long. CDR3 in DNA: TGTGCCAGTCGCAGGGATTCCTACGAGCAGTACTTC. Its translation is CASRRDSYEQYF.

The chain combines TRBV5-6 with TRBJ1-3, with 7 nucleotides matching TRBD1. J was trimmed by 3 bases and V by 4 bases; bases with no gene match: 7. Germline values: CDR1 SGHDT, CDR2 YYEEEE. This CDR3 region has 15 residues. The CDR3 here is CASSPLRGFGNTIYF. The CDR3 DNA follows: TGTGCCAGCAGCCCCCTCAGGGGGTTTGGAAACACCATATATTTT.

The V and J genes are TRBV5-4 and TRBJ1-2, with no clear D. Germline V gives CDR1 SGHNT, CDR2 YYREEE (reference sequence). This CDR3 is 14 amino acids long. V shed 4 bases and J shed 4 bases, with 14 bases lying between them. In nucleotides, the CDR3 is TGTGCCAGCAGCCCCCCCGTTGGAGGCTATGGCTACACCTTC. Its translation: CASSPPVGGYGYTF.

This chain connects TRBV5-4 to TRBJ2-1, with a possible D match to TRBD2 (6 bases). CDR3 length equals 15 residues. The ends were cut back, 0 bases at V and 4 bases at J, with 11 bases in the middle. Per the germline V gene, CDR1 is SGHNT and CDR2 is YYREEE (reference sequence). CDR3 DNA: TGTGCCAGCAGCTTGGGTGGACTACGGTACAATGAGCAGTTCTTC. This codes for CASSLGGLRYNEQFF.

This clone has more than one count but fewer than ten. The V gene is TRBV11-3, the J gene TRBJ2-7, with D tentatively TRBD2 (6 bases). This CDR3 has 11 amino acids. The germline CDR1 and CDR2 sequences are SGHNT and YENEEA. V lost 8 bases and J 5 bases, leaving 10 bases between the germline ends. The CDR3 DNA is TGTGCCAGCCTGCGGGAAAACGAGCAGTACTTC. The encoded protein is CASLRENEQYF.

The CDR3 sequence is CASSLMRLGANVLTF. The CDR3 DNA reads as TGTGCCAGCAGCTTGATGAGGCTGGGGGCCAACGTCCTGACTTTC. This chain joins TRBV7-8 and TRBJ2-6; D unresolved. V shed 3 bases and J shed 4 bases, with 10 bases lying between them. The CDR3 runs to 15 residues. The germline gives CDR1 SGHVS, CDR2 FQNEAQ.

V is TRBV6-5 and J is TRBJ2-7; possible D gene TRBD2, 6 bases. This CDR3 has 15 residues. Germline CDR1 reads MNHEY; CDR2 reads SVGAGI. V was cut by 0 bases and J by 4 bases, with 13 bases left in between. The CDR3 DNA follows: TGTGCCAGCAGTTACTCGACTGCGGGGTCTTACGAGCAGTACTTC. Protein: CASSYSTAGSYEQYF.

The chain links TRBV2 to TRBJ2-2, with 8 bases identical to TRBD1. The CDR3 loop spans 14 amino acids. Germline CDR1 is SNHLY and CDR2 is FYNNEI. The trim removed 10 bases at V and 5 bases at J, leaving 9 bases unmatched. The chain's CDR3 is CAKGGQGATGELFF. The CDR3 bases are TGTGCCAAAGGCGGCCAGGGGGCTACCGGGGAGCTGTTTTTT.